This T cell receptor gamma chain emerged from a study of gamma delta lymphoproliferative disorders and STAT genes (dated by TCRdb to the late 2010s). Describing the broader study: Gamma-chain libraries were prepared from at least 50 ng of genomic DNA using the LymphoTrack Dx TCRG Assay. Because no corresponding Invivoscribe delta assay was available, delta-chain libraries were prepared according to the standard operating procedure of the EuroClonality-NGS working group. To confirm the results, all delta-chain samples and a couple of gamma-chain samples were sequenced a second time. The study profiled TCR gamma and delta CDR3 repertoires by deep sequencing in Tgammadelta lymphoproliferative disease patients and healthy controls, within a larger immunophenotypic and STAT-mutation study.

For TCR sequencing, genomic DNA was taken from peripheral blood mononuclear cells isolated from both patients and controls. The control group, matched to the patients for age and sex, consisted of approximately 23 healthy adult blood donors (about twelve males and roughly eleven females) with a median age of roughly 60 years. The CDR3 runs 16 amino acids, cysteine and phenylalanine included. The kept DNA is CDR3 alone, 48 bases in frame from the first base. Germline trimming amounts to 1 base on V and 5 bases on J, with 14 as the count of junction bases outside the gene matches. Via the germline V gene, CDR1 is EGSNGY and CDR2 YDSYNSKV. The full study reports these points: When whole repertoires were clustered, gamma repertoires from patients formed a group apart from those of healthy controls, but delta repertoires showed no separation between the groups. Almost every major gamma and delta clonotype found in patients was public, meaning shared with at least one healthy donor, with just a couple of gamma clonotypes being private to disease. Control T cells were likely spread across varied maturation stages, whereas leukemic cells were skewed toward terminal effectors, which potentially limits comparisons between patients and controls. According to the authors, NGS specificity may be reduced at low frequencies, so whether leukemic clones are public or private needs confirmation.

Both library methods used multiplex PCR with primers targeting conserved V and J regions of the TCR genes. Amplicons were purified, pooled and sequenced on an Illumina MiSeq platform. The published analysis was carried out like this. V(D)J alignment, clonotype assembly and translation were done with MiXCR, while functionality assessment and CDR3 repertoire analyses were done with VDJtools. CDR3 was defined according to IMGT, and analyses were limited to productive sequences using functional genes, with ORF genes and pseudogenes excluded. Identical amino acid CDR3s of major clonotypes (frequency >=5%) were searched for across all patients and controls using a custom Python script. Clonotype frequencies in patients versus controls were compared with a one-sided non-parametric Wilcoxon test. TCRdb processed the public reads again with the CATT caller, after which rows with matching DNA were combined. V and J calls and clone size were set by TCRdb, not the authors. In this sample the table shows several hundred gamma-chain clones, roughly a quarter of which occur a single time. The ten largest clonotypes hold over 20% of the sample.

In regard to this clone: The target of this receptor is not known. Base qualities are not provided; no much larger clone lies one nucleotide away.

The receptor comes from a human donor in good health. The sequenced sample consisted of blood. This receptor chain uses TRGV2 and TRGJ1 or TRGJ2. The J gene is not listed in TCRdb, so it was assigned here from a DNA match to germline. The CDR3: CATWDGIRLPNYKKLF. The DNA sequence is as follows: TGTGCCACCTGGGACGGCATAAGGCTCCCCAATTATAAGAAACTCTTT.